This T cell receptor (beta chain) derives from a study of blood T cell repertoires in COVID-19. As for the study in general: From T cells, B-cell-depleted T cells, or PBMCs came the material, which was cDNA or gDNA.

Per the authors' pipeline: The assay estimated nucleated cells by amplifying reference gene primers. Assay used: immunoSEQ multiplex PCR; TCRdb lists only in-frame clones, some missing. V and J calls and clone size are given by that table; D and trimming were obtained from the DNA. The sample lists tens of thousands of clones, around 84% occurring once. This CDR3 spans 13 amino acids. Germline V CDR1 and CDR2: LGHDT, YNNKEL (reference sequence). V lost 4 bases and J lost 8, with 9 bases in between. The sample holds a few counts of this clone. The clonotype was recovered from a human donor in a cohort sampled during active COVID-19. The chain employs TRBV3-1 (or the pseudogene TRBV3-2) and TRBJ1-6, with unresolved D. Sequencing was carried out using peripheral blood. CDR3 coding DNA: TGTGCCAGCAGCCTTTCCTCTGATTCACCCCTCCACTTT. Translating it yields CASSLSSDSPLHF.